One sample yielded the 17 T cell receptor beta chains listed below, sequenced in a study of T cells in Graves' hyperthyroidism and ophthalmopathy. TCR beta CDR3 regions were amplified from RNA transcripts. The HTBI primer set served for first-round RT-PCR of the TCR CDR3. TCRdb reprocessed the multiplex PCR reads via MiXCR and lists one record per CDR3 protein. The sample consists of fewer than 450,000 distinct CDR3 sequences, about 17% of them appearing once. Sample: blood. All receptors derive from a woman in her twenties or thirties with Graves' hyperthyroidism that later progressed to Graves' ophthalmopathy.

The chain carries TRBV6-2 or TRBV6-3 and TRBJ2-1, with D maybe TRBD2 (6 bases). The CDR3 has 15 amino acids. The germline CDR1 and CDR2 sequences are MNHEY and SVGEGT. Trimming removed 7 bases from V and 5 bases from J, with 18 bases in between. CDR3 sequence reads: CASTRGSPAHNEQFF. Here the CDR3 DNA reads TGTGCCAGCACGCGGGGCTCCCCAGCCCACAATGAGCAGTTCTTC.

At least ten counts were recorded for this clonotype. In nucleotides, the CDR3 is TGTGCCAGCAGTTTAACAGGGAGGACTGAAGCTTTCTTT. Residues: CASSLTGRTEAFF. This rearrangement joins TRBV28 to TRBJ1-1, with a possible D match to TRBD1 (6 bases). The germline V and J ends were trimmed by 2 bases and 5 bases, with 9 bases remaining between them. In germline, CDR1 is MDHEN, CDR2 SYDVKM. CDR3 length: 13 amino acids. The complete variable domain, with remaining parts taken from reference TRBV28 and TRBJ1-1, reads DVKVTQSSRYLVKRTGEKVFLECVQDMDHENMFWYRQDPGLGLRLIYFSYDVKMKEKGDIPEGYSVSREKKERFSLILESASTNQTSMYLCASSLTGRTEAFFGQGTRLTVV.

There are many counts of this clonotype. The V and J genes are TRBV27 and TRBJ2-7, with TRBD2 identical over 7 bases. V was clipped by 4 bases and J by 2 bases; unmatched bases: 8. The CDR3 covers 15 residues. CDR1 and CDR2 from the germline V gene are MNHEY and SMNVEV (reference sequence). The CDR3 reads CASSYYGGGTYEQYF. The CDR3 DNA is TGTGCCAGCAGTTACTATGGCGGGGGTACCTACGAGCAGTACTTC.

The rearrangement uses TRBV18 and TRBJ2-1, with D uncertain. The CDR3 runs 13 residues. CDR1 and CDR2 from the germline V gene are KGHSH and LQKENI. Trimming took off 3 bases at V and 4 bases at J, with 7 bases between the two ends. In nucleotides, the CDR3 is TGTGCCAGCTCACCGGCCGGATACAATGAGCAGTTCTTC. It specifies CASSPAGYNEQFF.

This clonotype has a count of ten or more. J is TRBJ1-5 and V is TRBV18; no clear D. The germline V gene encodes CDR1 KGHSH and CDR2 LQKENI. The CDR3 runs 16 residues. The germline V and J ends were trimmed by 4 bases and 1 base, with 14 bases remaining between them. CDR3 bases: TGTGCCAGCTCACGAATACCGGGGAAGAGCAATCAGCCCCAGCATTTT. Translation: CASSRIPGKSNQPQHF.

This clonotype was observed many times. The CDR3 loop reads CASSYGARGGQYF. The CDR3 DNA reads TGTGCCAGCAGTTACGGGGCCAGAGGAGGGCAGTACTTC. V usage is TRBV12-3 or TRBV12-4 and J usage is TRBJ2-7; D is perhaps TRBD1 or TRBD2 (5 bases each). This CDR3 region has 13 residues. V was cut by 4 bases and J by 9 bases, with 16 bases left in between.

The chain joins TRBV5-1 to TRBJ2-5; 10 nucleotides align to TRBD2. Per the germline V gene, CDR1 is SGHRS and CDR2 is YFSETQ. The CDR3 sequence is 15 residues long. With 4 bases clipped from V and 1 base from J, the junction kept 4 bases outside the gene matches. In DNA form, the CDR3 reads TGCGCCAGCAGCCCGGGACTAGCGTCCCAAGAGACCCAGTACTTC. Protein sequence: CASSPGLASQETQYF.

The V call is TRBV7-2, the J call TRBJ2-4, with no clear D. Trimming pared 6 bases from V and 7 bases from J, leaving 13 bases between. CDR3 length: 13 amino acids. Germline CDR1 reads SGHTA; CDR2 reads FQGNSA. Here the CDR3 reads CASSQRVSNIQYF. The CDR3 bases are TGTGCCAGCAGTCAAAGGGTGTCTAACATTCAGTACTTC.

This clonotype was counted at least ten times. J is TRBJ2-1 and V is TRBV29-1; 9 bases are a match to TRBD2. CDR1 and CDR2 (germline): SQVTM, ANQGSEA. CDR3 length: 15 residues. J lost 9 bases, V lost 2 bases, and 11 bases had no gene match. For the CDR3, the DNA is TGCAGCGTTGAATGGGTGACTAGCGGAGAAGGTGAGCAGTTCTTC. The encoded protein is CSVEWVTSGEGEQFF.

The chain couples TRBV4-2 to TRBJ2-3; the D gene could be TRBD1 or TRBD2 (6 bases each). Trimming stripped 0 bases from V and 2 bases from J, with 9 bases between. The CDR3 has 15 amino acids. Germline V lookup: CDR1 LGHNA, CDR2 YNFKEQ. The CDR3, as DNA: TGTGCCAGCAGCCAAGATGGGGGGCCCACAGATACGCAGTATTTT. This translates into CASSQDGGPTDTQYF.

The CDR3 DNA follows: TGTGCCAGCAGTTCATGGGAGACCCAGGGGACTAGCGGGAGCTCCTACGAGCAGTACTTC. Protein sequence: CASSSWETQGTSGSSYEQYF. The genes are TRBV28 and TRBJ2-7; 14 bases are shared with TRBD2. The CDR3 consists of 20 residues. Trimming at V came to 4 bases and at J to 0 bases, leaving 14 bases not matched to a gene. The germline gives CDR1 MDHEN, CDR2 SYDVKM.

This chain links TRBV19 with TRBJ2-1; a possible D gene is TRBD2 (6 bases). Trimming cost V 7 bases and J 4 bases, with 17 bases left between them. Per germline, CDR1 LNHDA and CDR2 SQIVND (reference sequence). The CDR3 has 15 residues. The CDR3 DNA reads as TGTGCCAGTATCGGGGAGAGCGGGTTATACAATGAGCAGTTCTTC. It translates to CASIGESGLYNEQFF.

This clonotype has a handful of counts. The V and J genes are TRBV20-1 and TRBJ2-5; D is tentatively TRBD1 or TRBD2 (5 bases each). V was cut by 0 bases and J by 7 bases, with 12 bases left in between. The CDR3 is 13 residues long. Germline-derived CDR1 and CDR2 are DFQATT and SNEGSKA (reference sequence). This chain's CDR3 is CSAREAGTRTQYF. Here the CDR3 DNA reads TGCAGTGCTAGAGAGGCAGGGACGAGGACCCAGTACTTC.

The chain uses TRBV29-1 and TRBJ2-5; possibly TRBD1 or TRBD2 for D (5 bases each). Germline values: CDR1 SQVTM, CDR2 ANQGSEA. The CDR3 consists of 16 residues. The V gene lost 8 bases and the J gene lost 0 bases, with 22 bases spanning the gap. In nucleotides, the CDR3 is TGCAGCTCCTCGGGACGAATGAACTCCGACCAAGAGACCCAGTACTTC. It codes for CSSSGRMNSDQETQYF.

At least ten counts were recorded for this clonotype. The chain is built from TRBV20-1 and TRBJ2-3, with 7 bases aligning to TRBD2. CDR3 size: 15 residues. Unmatched junction bases numbered 6, after V lost 3 bases and J lost 0 bases. Germline-derived CDR1 and CDR2 are DFQATT and SNEGSKA (reference sequence). CDR3 nucleotides: TGCAGTGCTAGCCACGGCGGGAGAAGCACAGATACGCAGTATTTT. Its translation: CSASHGGRSTDTQYF.

This clonotype was found a few times. The chain combines TRBV5-1 with TRBJ1-6; 11 nucleotides match TRBD1. The ends lost 1 base at V and 8 bases at J; junction bases unmatched: 11. This CDR3 contains 18 residues. Germline CDR1 is SGHRS and CDR2 is YFSETQ. In DNA, the CDR3 is TGCGCCAGCAGCTTGTTTCCAGGACAGGGGGCCGGGGATTCACCCCTCCACTTT. Its protein product is CASSLFPGQGAGDSPLHF.

This clonotype has ten or more counts. The CDR3 spells CASSISGGVTEAFF. Here the CDR3 DNA reads TGTGCCAGTAGTATATCCGGGGGGGTCACTGAAGCTTTCTTT. V and J are TRBV19 and TRBJ1-1; D might be TRBD1 (5 bases). The CDR3 is made up of 14 amino acids. Germline assignment: CDR1 LNHDA and CDR2 SQIVND (reference sequence). The V end lost 2 bases, the J end lost 4 bases, and 11 bases lay between the germline ends.